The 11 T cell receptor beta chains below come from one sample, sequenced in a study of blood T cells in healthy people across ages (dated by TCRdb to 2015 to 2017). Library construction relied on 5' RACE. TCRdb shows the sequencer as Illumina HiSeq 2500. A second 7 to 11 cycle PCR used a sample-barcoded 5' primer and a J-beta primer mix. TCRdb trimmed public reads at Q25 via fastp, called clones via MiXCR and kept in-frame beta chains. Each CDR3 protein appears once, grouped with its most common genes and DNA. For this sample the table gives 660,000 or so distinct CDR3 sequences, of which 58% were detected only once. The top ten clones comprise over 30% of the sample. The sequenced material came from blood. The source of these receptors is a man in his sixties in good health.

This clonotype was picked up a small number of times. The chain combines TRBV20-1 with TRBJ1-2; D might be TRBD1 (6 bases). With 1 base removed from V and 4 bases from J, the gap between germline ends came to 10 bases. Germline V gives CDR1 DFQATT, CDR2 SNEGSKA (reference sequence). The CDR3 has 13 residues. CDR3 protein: CSARGEGGYGYTF. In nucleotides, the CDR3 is TGCAGTGCTAGAGGCGAGGGGGGCTATGGCTACACCTTC.

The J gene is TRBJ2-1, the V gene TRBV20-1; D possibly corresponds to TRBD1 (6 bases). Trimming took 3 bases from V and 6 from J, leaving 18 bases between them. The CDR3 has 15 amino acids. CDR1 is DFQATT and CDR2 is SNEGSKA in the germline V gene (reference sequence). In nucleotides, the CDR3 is TGCAGTGCTAGGGCTGTAACAGGGCCGGGCAATGAGCAGTTCTTC. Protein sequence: CSARAVTGPGNEQFF.

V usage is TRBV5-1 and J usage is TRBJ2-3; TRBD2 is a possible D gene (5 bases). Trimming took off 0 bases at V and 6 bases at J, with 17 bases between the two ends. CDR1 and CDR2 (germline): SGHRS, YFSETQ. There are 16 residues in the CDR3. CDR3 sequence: CASSLVPSLERDTQYF. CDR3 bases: TGCGCCAGCAGCTTGGTTCCTAGTTTGGAGCGGGATACGCAGTATTTT.

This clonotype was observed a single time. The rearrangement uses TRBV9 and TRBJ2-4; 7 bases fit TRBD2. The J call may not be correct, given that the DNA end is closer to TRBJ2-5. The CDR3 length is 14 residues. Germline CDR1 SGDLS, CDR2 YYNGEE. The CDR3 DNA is TGTGCCAGCAGCGTAGAGTCTAGCGGAGAGACCCAGTACTTC. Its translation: CASSVESSGETQYF.

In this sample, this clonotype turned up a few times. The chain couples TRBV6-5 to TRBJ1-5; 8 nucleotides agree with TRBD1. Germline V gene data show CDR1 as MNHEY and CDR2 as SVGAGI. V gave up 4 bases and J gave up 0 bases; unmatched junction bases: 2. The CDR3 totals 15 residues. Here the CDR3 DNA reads TGTGCCAGCAGTTCGACAGGGGATAGCAATCAGCCCCAGCATTTT. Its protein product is CASSSTGDSNQPQHF.

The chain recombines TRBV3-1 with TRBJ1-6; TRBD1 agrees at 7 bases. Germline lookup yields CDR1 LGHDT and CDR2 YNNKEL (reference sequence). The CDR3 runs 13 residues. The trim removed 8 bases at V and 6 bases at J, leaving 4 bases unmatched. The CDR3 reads CASRDSSNSPLHF. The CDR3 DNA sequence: TGTGCCAGCCGGGACAGTTCTAATTCACCCCTCCACTTT.

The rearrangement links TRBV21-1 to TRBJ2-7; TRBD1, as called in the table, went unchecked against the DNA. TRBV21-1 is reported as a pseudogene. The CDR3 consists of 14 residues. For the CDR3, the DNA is TGTGCCAGCATTGAGCGGGGACACTACTACGAGCAGTACTTC. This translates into CASIERGHYYEQYF.

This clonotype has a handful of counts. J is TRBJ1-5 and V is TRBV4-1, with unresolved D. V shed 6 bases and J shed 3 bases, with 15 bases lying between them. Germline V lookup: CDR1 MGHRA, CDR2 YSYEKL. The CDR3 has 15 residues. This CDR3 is CASRPSDGNNQPQHF. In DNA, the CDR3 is TGCGCCAGCAGACCGTCGGACGGGAACAATCAGCCCCAGCATTTT.

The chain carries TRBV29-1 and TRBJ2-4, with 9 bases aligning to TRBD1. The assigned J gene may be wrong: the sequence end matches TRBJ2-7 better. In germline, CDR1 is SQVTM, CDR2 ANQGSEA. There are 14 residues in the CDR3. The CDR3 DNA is TGCAGCGTAAGGGACAGGGCAAAGGCGTACGAGCAGTACTTC. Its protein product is CSVRDRAKAYEQYF.

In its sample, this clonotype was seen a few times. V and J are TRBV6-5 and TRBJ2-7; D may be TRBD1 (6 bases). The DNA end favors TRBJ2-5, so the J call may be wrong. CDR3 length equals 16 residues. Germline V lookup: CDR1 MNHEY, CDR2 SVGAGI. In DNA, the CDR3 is TGTGCCAGCAGTCGTCAAAATTACAGGGAAGGAGAGACCCAGTACTTC. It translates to CASSRQNYREGETQYF.

The CDR3 bases are TGTGCCAGCCAAAAGGGCAATCAGCCCCAGCATTTT. It specifies CASQKGNQPQHF. The gene calls are TRBV25-1 and TRBJ1-5; D ambiguous. The CDR3 extends over 12 amino acids. V was clipped by 8 bases and J by 2 bases, with 7 bases between them. The germline V gene has CDR1 MGHDK and CDR2 SYGVNS.